Below, 27 T cell receptor beta chains from the same sample are listed, as sequenced in a study of T-cell reconstitution after alpha-beta-depleted transplantation in children. This sample's TCRbeta library carried unique molecular identifier barcodes. TCRdb called the PCR reads again in MiXCR, with one record for every CDR3 protein. Altogether 200,000 to 300,000 distinct CDR3 sequences are present, about 11% being singletons, with the ten largest covering approximately 2.4%. The sample consisted of PBMCs from the stem cell graft donor, taken from the stem cell graft. These receptors were taken from a human donor who donated a stem cell graft to a child with acute lymphoblastic leukemia.

The gene calls are TRBV9 and TRBJ2-4; no firm D call. V was clipped by 3 bases and J by 6 bases, with 10 bases between them. Germline values: CDR1 SGDLS, CDR2 YYNGEE. This CDR3 spans 13 amino acids. The CDR3 loop is CASSGIGANIQYF. In DNA, the CDR3 is TGTGCCAGCAGCGGGATAGGTGCAAACATTCAGTACTTC.

The chain is built from TRBV4-2 and TRBJ1-1; D gene ambiguous. Between the trimmed V and J ends, which lost 0 bases and 4 bases, there was a span of 15 bases. The CDR3 extends over 16 amino acids. In germline, CDR1 is LGHNA, CDR2 YNFKEQ. The CDR3 DNA sequence: TGTGCCAGCAGCCAAGATCTCGGGTGGCGCGGCACTGAAGCTTTCTTT. Encoded protein: CASSQDLGWRGTEAFF.

The chain combines TRBV12-3 or TRBV12-4 with TRBJ2-1; TRBD2 aligns across 7 bases. After removal of 7 bases from V and 3 bases from J, the junction contained 9 bases not matched to a gene. The CDR3 is 15 amino acids. CDR3: CASTASLAVYNEQFF. The CDR3 bases are TGTGCCAGCACAGCTAGCCTAGCGGTCTACAATGAGCAGTTCTTC.

This clonotype has only a few counts. A single base separates this from a much larger clone, so it may be a read error. CDR3 nucleotides: TGTGCCAGCAGCCAGGCAGGGTCCTCTGGGGCCAACGGCCTGACTTTC. This translates into CASSQAGSSGANGLTF. This rearrangement joins TRBV4-2 to TRBJ2-6, with a weak D call TRBD1 (5 bases). The CDR3 is 16 residues long. Germline V gives CDR1 LGHNA, CDR2 YNFKEQ.

This clonotype came up many times. V usage is TRBV5-4 and J usage is TRBJ1-1; D is uncertain. CDR1 SGHNT and CDR2 YYREEE come from the germline V gene (reference sequence). Trimming shortened V by 2 bases and J by 6 bases, and 11 bases separated the two germline ends. This CDR3 comprises 13 residues. CDR3 residues: CASSFQGGAEAFF. The DNA of the CDR3 is TGTGCCAGCAGCTTCCAAGGTGGGGCTGAAGCTTTCTTT.

The CDR3 DNA reads TGTGCCAGCTCGGAAGCGGGAGCCACAGATACGCAGTATTTT. This translates into CASSEAGATDTQYF. The genes are TRBV18 and TRBJ2-3; 8 nucleotides line up with TRBD2. Germline V lookup: CDR1 KGHSH, CDR2 LQKENI. There are 14 residues in the CDR3. Unmatched junction bases numbered 4, after V lost 6 bases and J lost 2 bases.

This clonotype was picked up many times. This sequence joins TRBV11-2 and TRBJ2-1; maybe TRBD2 (6 bases). This CDR3 region has 15 residues. Germline V gene data show CDR1 as SGHAT and CDR2 as FQNNGV. Trimming removed 5 bases at V and 2 bases at J, with 13 bases between. The CDR3 here is CASSPRDWTYNEQFF. In nucleotides, the CDR3 is TGTGCCAGCAGCCCACGGGACTGGACCTACAATGAGCAGTTCTTC.

This clonotype was counted at least ten times. The V gene is TRBV7-2, the J gene TRBJ1-1; D gene uncertain. CDR3 length: 13 residues. The germline gives CDR1 SGHTA, CDR2 FQGNSA. Trimming shortened V by 0 bases and J by 6 bases, and 8 bases separated the two germline ends. The CDR3 reads CASSLARMAEAFF. DNA for the CDR3: TGTGCCAGCAGCTTAGCCAGGATGGCTGAAGCTTTCTTT.

This clonotype was seen repeatedly, ten times or more. V gene TRBV29-1 combines with J gene TRBJ2-5, with D unclear. Trimming stripped 3 bases from V and 2 bases from J, with 19 bases between. Germline CDR1 is SQVTM and CDR2 is ANQGSEA. The length of the CDR3 is 16 residues. CDR3 DNA sequence: TGCAGCGTTGACCCTTACGAGGTTTGGCAACAAGAGACCCAGTACTTC. It specifies CSVDPYEVWQQETQYF.

This clonotype has at least ten counts. The gene calls are TRBV5-1 and TRBJ1-1, with a possible D match to TRBD1 (5 bases). Trimming shortened V by 0 bases and J by 3 bases, and 15 bases separated the two germline ends. The CDR3 consists of 16 residues. Per germline, CDR1 SGHRS and CDR2 YFSETQ. CDR3 DNA sequence: TGCGCCAGCAGCTTGGCCGGAGTCGGCAGGGACACTGAAGCTTTCTTT. Translating it yields CASSLAGVGRDTEAFF.

This clonotype occurred many times. This chain joins TRBV9 and TRBJ1-2; D is ambiguous. The CDR3 extends over 12 amino acids. V was clipped by 4 bases and J by 4 bases, with 8 bases between them. Germline CDR1 reads SGDLS; CDR2 reads YYNGEE. For the CDR3, the DNA is TGTGCCAGCAGCCGGTTGGGCTATGGCTACACCTTC. This gives the protein CASSRLGYGYTF.

The rearrangement joins TRBV5-1 to TRBJ1-1; 7 positions match TRBD1. The CDR3 has 14 amino acids. The germline CDR1 and CDR2 sequences are SGHRS and YFSETQ. After removal of 6 bases from V and 2 bases from J, the junction contained 7 bases not matched to a gene. CDR3 amino acids: CASTTGQRNTEAFF. The CDR3 DNA reads as TGCGCCAGCACGACGGGACAGCGAAACACTGAAGCTTTCTTT.

The CDR3 DNA reads as TGTGCCAGTAGTATTTACGCGGGGGGCGGCAATCAGCCCCAGCATTTT. Protein: CASSIYAGGGNQPQHF. The gene calls are TRBV19 and TRBJ1-5; weak D call: TRBD1 (6 bases). Germline CDR1 is LNHDA and CDR2 is SQIVND (reference sequence). Between the trimmed V and J ends, which lost 3 bases and 2 bases, there was a span of 14 bases. The CDR3 extends over 16 amino acids.

This clonotype has ten or more counts. The chain employs TRBV7-2 and TRBJ2-2; possible D gene TRBD2, 6 bases. CDR1 is SGHTA, CDR2 FQGNSA, per germline. The CDR3 has 16 residues. Trimming took 1 base from V and 4 from J, leaving 13 bases between them. Written as DNA, the CDR3 is TGTGCCAGCAGCTTAGTTTCCGCCGGGGGCACCGGGGAGCTGTTTTTT. Residues: CASSLVSAGGTGELFF.

This clonotype was observed at least ten times. At one end the junction does not follow the germline gene, possibly because of a read error. The chain has TRBV7-2 and TRBJ2-1, with 10 nucleotides matching TRBD2. Germline loops: CDR1 SGHTA, CDR2 FQGNSA. The CDR3 extends over 15 amino acids. In nucleotides, the CDR3 is TGTGCCAGCAGCTTAGTCTCCAGGGCTGGTAGCGGGAGGAACTTC. Its translation: CASSLVSRAGSGRNF.

There are many counts of this clonotype. V gene TRBV5-1 combines with J gene TRBJ1-1; D is unclear. The CDR3 is made up of 12 amino acids. The germline gives CDR1 SGHRS, CDR2 YFSETQ. V lost 5 bases and J 5 bases, leaving 10 bases between the germline ends. The DNA for the CDR3 is TGCGCCAGCAGATCTGGTCAGACTGAAGCTTTCTTT. Its protein product is CASRSGQTEAFF.

This clonotype came up many times. This chain connects TRBV28 to TRBJ2-3; 9 positions match TRBD1. Germline trimming cut 4 bases from V and 5 bases from J; bases unmatched to any gene: 7. Germline V gene lookup returns CDR1 MDHEN and CDR2 SYDVKM. The CDR3 consists of 15 residues. CDR3 region: CASSSRTGVRDTQYF. DNA of the CDR3: TGTGCCAGCAGTTCCAGGACAGGGGTCAGAGATACGCAGTATTTT.

The table lists this clonotype with many counts. This chain links TRBV5-8 with TRBJ2-3, with 10 bases aligning to TRBD2. In germline, CDR1 is SGHTS, CDR2 YDEGEE. The CDR3 loop spans 16 amino acids. V trimming: 4 bases; J trimming: 3 bases; junction bases outside the gene matches: 8. The CDR3 nucleotides are TGTGCCAGCAGCGTCTTCTTAGCGGGGGGAACAGATACGCAGTATTTT. It yields the protein CASSVFLAGGTDTQYF.

This clonotype was counted at least ten times. V usage is TRBV7-2 and J usage is TRBJ2-5, with D tentatively TRBD2 (5 bases). Germline-derived CDR1 and CDR2 are SGHTA and FQGNSA. V was cut by 5 bases and J by 4 bases, with 17 bases left in between. CDR3 length: 15 amino acids. The CDR3 protein is CASSEEALKTETQYF. CDR3 nucleotides: TGTGCCAGCAGCGAGGAGGCGCTAAAAACAGAGACCCAGTACTTC.

This clonotype was seen many times. The V gene is TRBV19, the J gene TRBJ2-1; 10 nucleotides match TRBD1. Trimming at V came to 3 bases and at J to 8 bases, leaving 4 bases not matched to a gene. CDR3 length equals 14 residues. CDR1 is LNHDA and CDR2 is SQIVND in the germline V gene (reference sequence). The CDR3 spells CASSMDRGMDEQFF. In DNA form, the CDR3 reads TGTGCCAGTAGTATGGACAGGGGGATGGATGAGCAGTTCTTC.

This clonotype was detected many times. The V gene is TRBV5-1, the J gene TRBJ2-5, with 16 bases identical to TRBD2. Germline CDR1 and CDR2: SGHRS and YFSETQ. Germline trimming cut 3 bases from V and 3 bases from J; bases unmatched to any gene: 8. The CDR3 extends over 18 amino acids. CDR3 in amino acids: CASSSAGTSGRVKETQYF. The CDR3 nucleotides are TGCGCCAGCAGCTCTGCTGGGACTAGCGGGAGGGTTAAAGAGACCCAGTACTTC.

This clonotype was found many times. The genes are TRBV6-2 or TRBV6-3 and TRBJ1-5; D call uncertain. CDR3 size: 14 residues. Trimming took 6 bases from V and 3 from J, leaving 12 bases between them. Germline V gene lookup returns CDR1 MNHEY and CDR2 SVGEGT. As DNA, the CDR3 is TGTGCCAGCAGAACAGCCGGGGTCAATCAGCCCCAGCATTTT. Encoded protein: CASRTAGVNQPQHF.

This clonotype was counted only a few times. J is TRBJ2-7 and V is TRBV29-1; 8 bases match TRBD1. With 4 bases clipped from V and 2 bases from J, the junction kept 7 bases outside the gene matches. The CDR3 extends over 14 amino acids. Germline lookup yields CDR1 SQVTM and CDR2 ANQGSEA. CDR3 amino acids: CSVVLGTGAYEQYF. CDR3 DNA sequence: TGCAGCGTTGTTCTCGGGACAGGAGCCTACGAGCAGTACTTC.

Turning to this clonotype: A single base separates this from a much larger clone, so it may be a read error. The chain joins TRBV20-1 to TRBJ2-5; 10 bases fit TRBD1. The CDR3 extends over 14 amino acids. The germline CDR1 and CDR2 sequences are DFQATT and SNEGSKA (reference sequence). CDR3: CSARGQGLQETQSF. CDR3 in DNA: TGCAGTGCTAGGGGACAGGGGCTACAAGAGACCCAGTCCTTC.

This chain joins TRBV7-2 and TRBJ2-7, with 10 bases aligning to TRBD1. Germline V gene sequence: CDR1 SGHTA, CDR2 FQGNSA. CDR3 length equals 14 residues. After removal of 3 bases from V and 6 bases from J, the junction contained 5 bases not matched to a gene. The CDR3: CASSFGQGGSEQYF. DNA for the CDR3: TGTGCCAGCAGCTTCGGACAGGGGGGGAGCGAGCAGTACTTC. Based on the CDR3 plus reference TRBV7-2 and TRBJ2-7, the full variable domain is GAGVSQSPSNKVTEKGKDVELRCDPISGHTALYWYRQSLGQGLEFLIYFQGNSAPDKSGLPSDRFSAERTGGSVSTLTIQRTQQEDSAVYLCASSFGQGGSEQYFGPGTRLTVT.

This clonotype has ten or more counts. J is TRBJ2-7 and V is TRBV28; perhaps TRBD1 as D (6 bases). The CDR3 runs 13 residues. Germline assignment: CDR1 MDHEN and CDR2 SYDVKM. V lost 2 bases and J 2 bases, leaving 7 bases between the germline ends. The chain's CDR3 is CASSLQGTYEQYF. The CDR3 DNA follows: TGTGCCAGCAGTTTACAGGGGACCTACGAGCAGTACTTC.

This clonotype was observed at least ten times. The CDR3 is CASSRIPGQGPYEQYF. The CDR3 DNA is TGTGCCAGCAGTCGGATCCCGGGACAGGGACCCTACGAGCAGTACTTC. The chain joins TRBV7-2 to TRBJ2-7; 9 bases agree with TRBD1. There are 16 residues in the CDR3. Germline trimming cut 6 bases from V and 2 bases from J; bases unmatched to any gene: 11. Germline V CDR1 and CDR2: SGHTA, FQGNSA.